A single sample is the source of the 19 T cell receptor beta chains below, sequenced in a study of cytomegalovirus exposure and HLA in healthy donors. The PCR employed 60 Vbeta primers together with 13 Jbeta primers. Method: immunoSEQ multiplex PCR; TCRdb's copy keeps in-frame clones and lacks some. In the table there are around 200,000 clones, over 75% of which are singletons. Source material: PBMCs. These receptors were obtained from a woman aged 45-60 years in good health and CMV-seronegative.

The CDR3 DNA is TGTGCCAGCAGCTTCGACGGGACAGCCTACGAGCAGTACTTC. This codes for CASSFDGTAYEQYF. The J gene is TRBJ2-7, the V gene TRBV7-2; 7 nucleotides match TRBD1. CDR3 size: 14 residues. With 3 bases clipped from V and 2 bases from J, the junction kept 4 bases outside the gene matches. Germline-derived CDR1 and CDR2 are SGHTA and FQGNSA.

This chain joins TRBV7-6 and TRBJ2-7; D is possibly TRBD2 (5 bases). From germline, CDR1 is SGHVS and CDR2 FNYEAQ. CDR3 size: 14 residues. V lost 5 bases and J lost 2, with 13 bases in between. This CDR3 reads CASSPDGLPYEQYF. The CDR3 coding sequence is TGTGCCAGCAGCCCAGATGGACTTCCCTACGAGCAGTACTTC. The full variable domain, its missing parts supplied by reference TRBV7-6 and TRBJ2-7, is GAGVSQSPRYKVTKRGQDVALRCDPISGHVSLYWYRQALGQGPEFLTYFNYEAQQDKSGLPNDRFSAERPEGSISTLTIQRTEQRDSAMYRCASSPDGLPYEQYFGPGTRLTVT.

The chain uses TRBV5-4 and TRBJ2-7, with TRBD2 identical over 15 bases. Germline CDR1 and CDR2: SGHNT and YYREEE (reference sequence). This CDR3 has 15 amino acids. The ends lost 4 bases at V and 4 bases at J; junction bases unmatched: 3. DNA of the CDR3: TGTGCCAGCAGCAGGGGACTAGCGGGAGGTTACGAGCAGTACTTC. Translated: CASSRGLAGGYEQYF.

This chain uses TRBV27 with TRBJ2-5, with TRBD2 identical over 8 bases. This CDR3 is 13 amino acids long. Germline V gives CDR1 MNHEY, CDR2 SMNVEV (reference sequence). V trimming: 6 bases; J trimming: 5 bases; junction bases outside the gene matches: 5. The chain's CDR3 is CASRGTRLETQYF. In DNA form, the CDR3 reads TGTGCCAGCAGAGGGACTAGACTTGAGACCCAGTACTTC.

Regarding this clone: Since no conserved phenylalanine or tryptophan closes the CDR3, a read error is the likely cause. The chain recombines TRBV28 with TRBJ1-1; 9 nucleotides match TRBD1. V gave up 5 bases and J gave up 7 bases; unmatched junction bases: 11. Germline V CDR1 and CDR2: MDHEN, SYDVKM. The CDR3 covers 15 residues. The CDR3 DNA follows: TGTGCCAGCAGTCTAAGACCGGACAGGGGAGTTGAAGCTTTCTCT. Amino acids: CASSLRPDRGVEAFS.

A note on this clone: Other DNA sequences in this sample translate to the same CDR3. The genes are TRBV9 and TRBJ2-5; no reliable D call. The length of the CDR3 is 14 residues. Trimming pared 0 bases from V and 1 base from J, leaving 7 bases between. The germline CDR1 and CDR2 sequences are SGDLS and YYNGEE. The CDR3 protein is CASSVGTGQETQYF. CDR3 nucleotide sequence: TGTGCCAGCAGCGTAGGAACCGGCCAAGAGACCCAGTACTTC.

CDR3 sequence (DNA): TGTGCCAGCAGCTTTGACAGGGTAGGCCATCAGCCCCAGCATTTT. It yields the protein CASSFDRVGHQPQHF. The chain links TRBV7-2 to TRBJ1-5; 7 bases align to TRBD1. Trimming took 3 bases from V and 5 from J; bases not matched to a gene: 7. The CDR3 spans 15 residues. Germline CDR1 and CDR2: SGHTA and FQGNSA.

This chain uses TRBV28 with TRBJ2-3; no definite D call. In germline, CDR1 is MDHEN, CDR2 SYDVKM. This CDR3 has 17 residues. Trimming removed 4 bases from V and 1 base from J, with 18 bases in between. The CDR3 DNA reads TGTGCCAGCAGTTCTCTTAAGGCCCTAAGCGGCACAGATACGCAGTATTTT. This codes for CASSSLKALSGTDTQYF.

This chain's CDR3 is CASMRGRGEKLFF. The DNA for the CDR3 is TGTGCCAGCATGAGGGGGCGAGGAGAAAAACTGTTTTTT. The chain employs TRBV7-9 and TRBJ1-4, with TRBD1 matching over 7 bases. After removal of 7 bases from V and 8 bases from J, the junction contained 7 bases not matched to a gene. This CDR3 is built from 13 residues. Germline V gene data show CDR1 as SEHNR and CDR2 as FQNEAQ (reference sequence).

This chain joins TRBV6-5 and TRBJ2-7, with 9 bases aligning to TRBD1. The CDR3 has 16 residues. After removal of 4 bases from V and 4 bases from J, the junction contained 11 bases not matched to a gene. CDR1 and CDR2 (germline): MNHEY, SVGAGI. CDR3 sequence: CASSFTWTGARYEQYF. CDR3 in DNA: TGTGCCAGCAGTTTCACCTGGACAGGGGCGAGATACGAGCAGTACTTC.

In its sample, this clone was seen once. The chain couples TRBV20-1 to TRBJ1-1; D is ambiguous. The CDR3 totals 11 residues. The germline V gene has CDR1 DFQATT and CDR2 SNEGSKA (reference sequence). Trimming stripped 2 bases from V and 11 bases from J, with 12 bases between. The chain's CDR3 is CSARLQFPAFF. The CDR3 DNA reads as TGCAGTGCTAGATTACAGTTTCCCGCTTTCTTT.

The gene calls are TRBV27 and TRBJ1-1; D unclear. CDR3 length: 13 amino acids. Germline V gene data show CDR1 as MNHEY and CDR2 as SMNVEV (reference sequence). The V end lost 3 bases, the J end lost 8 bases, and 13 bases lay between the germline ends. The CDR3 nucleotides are TGTGCCAGCAGTTTTTTGGGCCGCAGGGAAGCTTTCTTT. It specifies CASSFLGRREAFF.

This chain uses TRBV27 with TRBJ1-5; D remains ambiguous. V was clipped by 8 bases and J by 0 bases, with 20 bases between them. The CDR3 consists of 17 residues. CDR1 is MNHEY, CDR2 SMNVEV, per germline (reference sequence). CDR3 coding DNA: TGTGCCAGCTCTAACCTAAAAGGGAGACTTAGCAATCAGCCCCAGCATTTT. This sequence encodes CASSNLKGRLSNQPQHF.

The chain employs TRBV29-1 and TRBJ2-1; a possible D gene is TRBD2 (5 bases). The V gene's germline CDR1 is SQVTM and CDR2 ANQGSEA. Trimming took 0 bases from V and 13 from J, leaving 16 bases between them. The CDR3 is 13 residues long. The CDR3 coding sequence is TGCAGCGTTGAAGATCGGAAAAGAGGGAGACAGTTCTTC. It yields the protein CSVEDRKRGRQFF.

CDR3 sequence reads: CASRQRLAGGTGELFF. The CDR3 nucleotides read TGTGCCAGCAGACAAAGACTAGCGGGGGGCACCGGGGAGCTGTTTTTT. The chain employs TRBV28 and TRBJ2-2, with 13 bases matching TRBD2. V lost 6 bases to trimming and J lost 4 bases; unmatched junction nucleotides: 5. Germline CDR1 is MDHEN and CDR2 is SYDVKM. This CDR3 has 16 residues.

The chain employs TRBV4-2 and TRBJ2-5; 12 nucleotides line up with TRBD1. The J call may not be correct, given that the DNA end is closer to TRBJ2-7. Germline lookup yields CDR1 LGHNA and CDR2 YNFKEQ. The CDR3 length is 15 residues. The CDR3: CASSLHGTGGPEQYF. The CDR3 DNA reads TGTGCCAGCAGCCTCCATGGGACAGGGGGCCCCGAGCAGTACTTC.

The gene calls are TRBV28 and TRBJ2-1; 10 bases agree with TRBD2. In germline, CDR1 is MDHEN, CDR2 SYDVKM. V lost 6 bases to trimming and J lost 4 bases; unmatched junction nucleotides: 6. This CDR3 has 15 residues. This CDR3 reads CASSSGTSVYNEQFF. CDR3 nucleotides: TGTGCCAGCAGCTCCGGGACTAGCGTTTACAATGAGCAGTTCTTC.

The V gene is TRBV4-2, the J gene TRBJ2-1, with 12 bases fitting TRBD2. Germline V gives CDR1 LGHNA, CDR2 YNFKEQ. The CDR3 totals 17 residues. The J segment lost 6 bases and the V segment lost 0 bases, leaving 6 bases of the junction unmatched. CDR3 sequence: CASSQDWLAGGANEQFF. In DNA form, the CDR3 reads TGTGCCAGCAGCCAAGATTGGCTAGCGGGAGGGGCCAATGAGCAGTTCTTC.

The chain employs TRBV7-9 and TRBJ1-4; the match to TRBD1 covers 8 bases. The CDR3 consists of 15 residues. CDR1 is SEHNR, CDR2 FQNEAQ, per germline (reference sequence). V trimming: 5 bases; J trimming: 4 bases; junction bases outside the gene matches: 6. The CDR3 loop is CASSPGTGYNEKLFF. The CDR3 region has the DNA TGTGCCAGCAGCCCCGGGACAGGTTATAATGAAAAACTGTTTTTT.